Below are 27 T cell receptor beta chains sequenced from a single sample in a study of regulatory T cells in long-lasting Graves disease. Construction of TCR beta libraries relied on iRepertoire HTBI primers and on Arm-PCR targeting CDR3 regions. MiXCR was run by TCRdb on the multiplex PCR reads, yielding one entry per CDR3 protein. The sample has roughly 610,000 distinct CDR3 sequences; 16% are singletons. Indicated time point: newly diagnosed GD, antithyroid drugs for less than 3 months. The authors made the TCR library using RNA they extracted from PBMCs. Separately, the same data were catalogued under a study of T cells in Graves' hyperthyroidism and ophthalmopathy.

The starting material was peripheral blood mononuclear cells (PBMCs), obtained at new diagnosis, from a patient treated with antithyroid drugs. Receptor source: a woman aged 25 to 45 with Graves disease.

This clonotype has more than one count but fewer than ten. The chain links TRBV24-1 to TRBJ2-7; 10 bases line up with TRBD2. V lost 7 bases and J lost 3; bases outside the gene matches: 5. This CDR3 is 14 amino acids long. CDR1 and CDR2 from the germline V gene are KGHDR and SFDVKD. The CDR3 spells CATRPGTSVYEQYF. CDR3 sequence (DNA): TGTGCCACCAGACCCGGGACTAGCGTCTACGAGCAGTACTTC.

Many counts were recorded for this clonotype. V is TRBV6-9 and J is TRBJ2-6; no clear D gene. Trimming left V 3 bases short and J 0 bases short, with 6 bases between. The V gene's germline CDR1 is MNHGY and CDR2 SVAAGI. The CDR3 runs 15 residues. This CDR3 reads CASSYVSSGANVLTF. The CDR3 nucleotides are TGTGCCAGCAGTTACGTCAGCTCTGGGGCCAACGTCCTGACTTTC.

This clonotype was observed many times. The gene calls are TRBV9 and TRBJ2-3, with D hard to call. From germline, CDR1 is SGDLS and CDR2 YYNGEE. The V and J ends lost 3 bases and 3 bases respectively, with 2 bases between them. This CDR3 region has 11 residues. DNA of the CDR3: TGTGCCAGCAGCGCTACAGATACGCAGTATTTT. Translated: CASSATDTQYF.

This clonotype was recorded at least ten times. The chain couples TRBV7-2 to TRBJ2-5, with D perhaps matching TRBD1 or TRBD2 (6 bases each). CDR3 length: 17 residues. Germline CDR1 reads SGHTA; CDR2 reads FQGNSA. The germline V and J ends were trimmed by 5 bases and 6 bases, with 25 bases remaining between them. The CDR3 loop reads CASSRGGYGGAMQTQYF. Written as DNA, the CDR3 is TGTGCCAGCAGCCGTGGCGGCTACGGGGGCGCGATGCAGACCCAGTACTTC.

This clonotype appeared many times. The CDR3 here is CASSIQGSWGFYEQYF. CDR3 in DNA: TGTGCCAGCAGTATACAGGGCTCCTGGGGTTTCTACGAGCAGTACTTC. This chain uses TRBV28 with TRBJ2-7; TRBD1 is a possible D gene (6 bases). The CDR3 contains 16 residues. The V and J ends lost 5 bases and 3 bases respectively, with 20 bases between them. The V gene's germline CDR1 is MDHEN and CDR2 SYDVKM.

This clonotype has at least ten counts. J is TRBJ2-5 and V is TRBV7-3; TRBD2 is a possible D gene (6 bases). CDR1 is SGHTA, CDR2 FQGTGA, per germline. V was cut by 4 bases and J by 3 bases, with 12 bases left in between. CDR3 length equals 14 residues. CDR3 nucleotide sequence: TGTGCCAGCAGCTGGGGACTGACGAAAGAGACCCAGTACTTC. As protein: CASSWGLTKETQYF.

The chain recombines TRBV4-1 with TRBJ2-2; 8 positions agree with TRBD2. The V segment lost 0 bases and the J segment 0 bases; nucleotides outside the gene matches: 6. The germline CDR1 and CDR2 sequences are MGHRA and YSYEKL. CDR3 length equals 18 residues. The chain's CDR3 is CASSQEKETSANTGELFF. For the CDR3, the DNA is TGCGCCAGCAGCCAAGAAAAGGAGACTAGCGCGAACACCGGGGAGCTGTTTTTT.

This clonotype was seen a handful of times. The CDR3 sequence is CSARDPRDPGTDTQYF. The CDR3 DNA follows: TGCAGTGCTAGAGATCCAAGAGATCCGGGTACAGATACGCAGTATTTT. The J gene is TRBJ2-3, the V gene TRBV20-1; D is unclear. This CDR3 is built from 16 residues. V was trimmed by 0 bases and J by 3 bases, leaving 16 bases between them. The V gene's germline CDR1 is DFQATT and CDR2 SNEGSKA (reference sequence).

The chain carries TRBV5-1 and TRBJ2-1; 7 nucleotides line up with TRBD1. The germline gives CDR1 SGHRS, CDR2 YFSETQ. This CDR3 comprises 15 residues. With 5 bases clipped from V and 5 bases from J, the junction kept 10 bases outside the gene matches. CDR3 in amino acids: CASRNLNTGDNEQFF. In DNA, the CDR3 is TGCGCCAGCAGAAACTTGAACACAGGGGACAATGAGCAGTTCTTC.

The chain recombines TRBV15 with TRBJ1-5; TRBD1 might be the D (5 bases). Per the germline V gene, CDR1 is LNHNV and CDR2 is YYDKDF (reference sequence). V was trimmed by 0 bases and J by 7 bases, leaving 16 bases between them. CDR3 length: 16 residues. In DNA, the CDR3 is TGTGCCACCAGCAGAGATTCGGGGGGAGTGAGACAGCCCCAGCATTTT. As protein: CATSRDSGGVRQPQHF.

This clonotype was counted only a few times. The J gene is TRBJ1-2, the V gene TRBV3-1; D remains unclear. Trimming took 1 base from V and 0 from J, leaving 6 bases between them. The V gene's germline CDR1 is LGHDT and CDR2 YNNKEL (reference sequence). This CDR3 is built from 14 residues. CDR3 protein: CASSQGLANYGYTF. CDR3 sequence (DNA): TGTGCCAGCAGCCAAGGCCTGGCTAACTATGGCTACACCTTC.

The table lists this clonotype with a few counts. This sequence joins TRBV29-1 and TRBJ2-2, with D perhaps matching TRBD1 (6 bases). CDR3 length: 12 residues. Germline V CDR1 and CDR2: SQVTM, ANQGSEA. V was cut by 0 bases and J by 14 bases, with 13 bases left in between. CDR3 bases: TGCAGCGTTGAAGATGCAGGGGATGAACTGTTTTTT. It encodes CSVEDAGDELFF.

The genes are TRBV20-1 and TRBJ1-1, with TRBD1 as a possible D gene (5 bases). The CDR3 extends over 15 amino acids. Germline CDR1 and CDR2: DFQATT and SNEGSKA (reference sequence). Trimming shortened V by 3 bases and J by 0 bases, and 14 bases separated the two germline ends. The CDR3 region is CSARPLGVVNTEAFF. In DNA form, the CDR3 reads TGCAGTGCTAGGCCCTTGGGGGTCGTGAACACTGAAGCTTTCTTT.

The chain uses TRBV28 and TRBJ1-2; D unresolved. This CDR3 is built from 15 residues. Trimming cost V 4 bases and J 4 bases, with 16 bases left between them. Germline V gene data show CDR1 as MDHEN and CDR2 as SYDVKM. CDR3 in DNA: TGTGCCAGCAGTTCAAGGGCGGCCCGGGGCTATGGCTACACCTTC. This sequence encodes CASSSRAARGYGYTF.

This clonotype was observed a handful of times. This sequence joins TRBV19 and TRBJ2-7; 7 positions match TRBD1. CDR3 length: 13 amino acids. The germline V gene encodes CDR1 LNHDA and CDR2 SQIVND (reference sequence). The trim removed 7 bases at V and 5 bases at J, leaving 8 bases unmatched. The CDR3 bases are TGTGCCAGTACCACACAGGGGAACCACGAGCAGTACTTC. This encodes CASTTQGNHEQYF. The full variable domain, completed using reference TRBV19 and TRBJ2-7, is DGGITQSPKYLFRKEGQNVTLSCEQNLNHDAMYWYRQDPGQGLRLIYYSQIVNDFQKGDIAEGYSVSREKKESFPLTVTSAQKNPTAFYLCASTTQGNHEQYFGPGTRLTVT.

This clonotype was found many times. The gene calls are TRBV27 and TRBJ2-3, with 10 bases lining up with TRBD2. V shed 7 bases, J shed 0 bases, and the junction held 25 bases outside the gene matches. CDR3 length equals 22 residues. Per germline, CDR1 MNHEY and CDR2 SMNVEV (reference sequence). The CDR3 here is CASKGAEGRGLASGGSTDTQYF. CDR3 bases: TGTGCCAGCAAGGGGGCAGAGGGAAGAGGACTAGCTAGCGGGGGAAGCACAGATACGCAGTATTTT.

This clonotype was picked up many times. The chain combines TRBV7-9 with TRBJ2-7; no definite D call. Germline loops: CDR1 SEHNR, CDR2 FQNEAQ (reference sequence). The CDR3 loop spans 12 amino acids. The V end was cut by 4 bases, the J end by 6 bases, with 10 bases between. The CDR3 here is CASSSLPSEQYF. The DNA of the CDR3 is TGTGCCAGCAGCTCCTTACCTTCCGAGCAGTACTTC. Variable domain in full (rest from reference TRBV7-9 and TRBJ2-7): DTGVSQNPRHKITKRGQNVTFRCDPISEHNRLYWYRQTLGQGPEFLTYFQNEAQLEKSRLLSDRFSAERPKGSFSTLEIQRTEQGDSAMYLCASSSLPSEQYFGPGTRLTVT.

This rearrangement joins TRBV20-1 to TRBJ1-1; 7 nucleotides agree with TRBD1. Germline-derived CDR1 and CDR2 are DFQATT and SNEGSKA (reference sequence). This CDR3 has 16 amino acids. Trimming at V came to 5 bases and at J to 0 bases, leaving 12 bases not matched to a gene. The chain's CDR3 is CSAPKRGTELNTEAFF. The CDR3 nucleotides read TGCAGTGCTCCCAAAAGGGGGACAGAACTGAACACTGAAGCTTTCTTT.

Remarks on this clonotype: This clone may be a read error of a much larger clone one base away. V and J are TRBV7-3 and TRBJ2-1; TRBD2 matches 7 bases. The CDR3 covers 13 residues. V shed 5 bases and J 8 bases; nucleotides not matched to a gene: 6. Germline V lookup: CDR1 SGHTA, CDR2 FQGTGA. DNA for the CDR3: TGTGCCAGCAGCCCCGGGACTATCGATGAGCAGTTCTTC. It yields the protein CASSPGTIDEQFF.

This clonotype was picked up many times. The chain combines TRBV11-2 with TRBJ2-7; no reliable D call. Trimming took 1 base from V and 0 from J, leaving 13 bases between them. The CDR3 sequence is 16 residues long. CDR1 and CDR2 from the germline V gene are SGHAT and FQNNGV. CDR3 in amino acids: CASSLGQGLISYEQYF. CDR3 bases: TGTGCCAGCAGCTTAGGCCAAGGGCTGATCTCCTACGAGCAGTACTTC.

This clonotype was seen a handful of times. V usage is TRBV5-1 and J usage is TRBJ2-1; 10 bases line up with TRBD2. TRBJ2-5 explains the end of the DNA better; the J call may be wrong. This CDR3 is 17 amino acids long. Germline CDR1 SGHRS, CDR2 YFSETQ. The DNA of the CDR3 is TGCGCCAGCAGCTTGAATTCGGTACTAGCGGGAACAGAGACCCAGTACTTC. It translates to CASSLNSVLAGTETQYF.

This clonotype was recorded at least ten times. This chain joins TRBV29-1 and TRBJ2-7; 14 bases match TRBD2. CDR1 is SQVTM, CDR2 ANQGSEA, per germline. The V gene end was trimmed by 3 bases and the J gene end by 3 bases; junction bases not matched to a gene: 4. This CDR3 region has 15 residues. CDR3 amino acids: CSVEVGTSGSYEQYF. The CDR3 DNA is TGCAGCGTTGAGGTAGGGACTAGCGGGAGCTACGAGCAGTACTTC.

This clonotype was counted only a few times. This chain links TRBV12-3 or TRBV12-4 with TRBJ2-7; no clear D. With 8 bases removed from V and 0 bases from J, the gap between germline ends came to 17 bases. The CDR3 length is 15 residues. As DNA, the CDR3 is TGTGCCAGCCAGGCCCAGATGGCCATCTCCTACGAGCAGTACTTC. This sequence encodes CASQAQMAISYEQYF.

This clonotype has only a few counts. An end of the junction differs from the germline gene, which may be a read error. This chain uses TRBV28 with TRBJ2-3; 9 nucleotides line up with TRBD2. Germline CDR1 and CDR2: MDHEN and SYDVKM. The CDR3 runs 14 residues. CDR3 coding DNA: TGTGCCTGCAGAATAGCGGGAGCGACAGATACGCAGTATTTT. Protein product: CACRIAGATDTQYF.

This clonotype was seen repeatedly, ten times or more. V gene TRBV18 combines with J gene TRBJ2-3, with D perhaps matching TRBD2 (5 bases). With 3 bases removed from V and 5 bases from J, the gap between germline ends came to 12 bases. This CDR3 is 14 amino acids long. CDR1 KGHSH and CDR2 LQKENI come from the germline V gene. The CDR3: CASSPIPGGDTQYF. The CDR3 bases are TGTGCCAGCTCACCCATCCCCGGAGGAGATACGCAGTATTTT.

This clonotype was counted at least ten times. The chain uses TRBV28 and TRBJ2-5, with 10 bases matching TRBD1. V gave up 5 bases and J gave up 6 bases; unmatched junction bases: 6. This CDR3 comprises 14 residues. Germline V gene lookup returns CDR1 MDHEN and CDR2 SYDVKM. CDR3 sequence reads: CASSLTGGIKTQYF. CDR3 coding DNA: TGTGCCAGCAGTCTGACAGGGGGCATCAAGACCCAGTACTTC. Together with reference TRBV28 and TRBJ2-5, the CDR3 gives the full variable domain: DVKVTQSSRYLVKRTGEKVFLECVQDMDHENMFWYRQDPGLGLRLIYFSYDVKMKEKGDIPEGYSVSREKKERFSLILESASTNQTSMYLCASSLTGGIKTQYFGPGTRLLVL.

V gene TRBV19 combines with J gene TRBJ2-1; 8 positions agree with TRBD1. This CDR3 has 15 amino acids. Germline V CDR1 and CDR2: LNHDA, SQIVND (reference sequence). The V and J ends lost 7 bases and 0 bases, in that order; junction bases with no gene match: 5. In DNA form, the CDR3 reads TGTGCCAGTAACTCTGGACAGGGCTCCTACAATGAGCAGTTCTTC. Translation gives CASNSGQGSYNEQFF.